These T cell receptor beta chains were read from a single sample in a study of control samples from healthy donors and cancer patients. Repertoires were generated with immunoSEQ multiplex PCR, while TCRdb's copy carries only in-frame clones and drops some. The sample consists of roughly 150,000 clones, roughly 88% of them appearing once. The specimen sequenced was blood. The origin of the receptors is a man aged 18 to 35 in good health. CDR3s include the opening cysteine and the closing phenylalanine or tryptophan. D genes are given only for firm matches. Expanded clones get a size class; other rows say once, few or many, or leave the size out.

CDR3nt | CDR3aa | len | j_gene | abundance | v_gene | d_gene
TGTGCCAGTAGTATCTGGACGGAAGGCTACACCTTC | CASSIWTEGYTF | 12 | TRBJ1-2 | . | TRBV19 | .
TGCGCCAGCAGCCAAGACGGACAGGCGAGCTACGAGCAGTACTTC | CASSQDGQASYEQYF | 15 | TRBJ2-7 | . | TRBV4-1 | TRBD1
TGTGCCAGCAGTTTAATAGGAGGGGTCCGCGGTAATTCACCCCTCCACTTT | CASSLIGGVRGNSPLHF | 17 | TRBJ1-6 | . | TRBV28 | .
TGTGCCAGAACCCCGCCGGGGGGGAACACTGAAGCTTTCTTT | CARTPPGGNTEAFF | 14 | TRBJ1-1 | many | TRBV2 | .
TGTGCCAGCAGCTTCCAACTAGCGGGAAGAAATGAGCAGTTCTTC | CASSFQLAGRNEQFF | 15 | TRBJ2-1 | . | TRBV11-2 | TRBD2
TGTGCCAGCAGCCTTCGGGTTTCGGGGGGGGATACGCAGTATTTT | CASSLRVSGGDTQYF | 15 | TRBJ2-3 | . | TRBV3-1/TRBV3-2 | TRBD2
TGTGCCAGCAGCGCGACCGGGACAGGAAGCGCAGATACGCAGTATTTT | CASSATGTGSADTQYF | 16 | TRBJ2-3 | . | TRBV9 | TRBD1
TGTGCCAGCAGCTTAGACTCCTACACAGATACGCAGTATTTT | CASSLDSYTDTQYF | 14 | TRBJ2-3 | . | TRBV7-2 | .
TGTGCCAGAGAGTCAGGGCATGGCTACACCTTC | CARESGHGYTF | 11 | TRBJ1-2 | . | TRBV2 | .
TGTGCTAGCAGCAGGTCGCCGGGGGCCTACAATGAGCAGTTCTTC | CASSRSPGAYNEQFF | 15 | TRBJ2-1 | few | TRBV7-7 | .
TGTGCCAGCAGTTTAGACAGGGTAAACGCTTTCTTT | CASSLDRVNAFF | 12 | TRBJ1-1 | . | TRBV28 | TRBD1
TGTGCCATCAGTGGGACAGGGGGACAAGAGACCCAGTACTTC | CAISGTGGQETQYF | 14 | TRBJ2-5 | . | TRBV10-3 | TRBD1
TGTGCCAGCAGCTTGGTTTCAGGGGGAAAAACCGGGGAGCTGTTTTTT | CASSLVSGGKTGELFF | 16 | TRBJ2-2 | . | TRBV5-6 | TRBD1
TGTGCCAGCAGTTACTCCATCACAGGACTTGAAGCTTTCTTT | CASSYSITGLEAFF | 14 | TRBJ1-1 | . | TRBV6-2/TRBV6-3 | .
TGTGCCAGCAGCCAAGCTGGACAGTTACAAGAGACCCAGTACTTC | CASSQAGQLQETQYF | 15 | TRBJ2-5 | . | TRBV3-1/TRBV3-2 | .
TGTGCCAGCAGCTCAAGAGGACTAGCGGGGGCCCGGGAGCAGTTCTTC | CASSSRGLAGAREQFF | 16 | TRBJ2-1 | . | TRBV13 | TRBD2
TGTGCCATCAGTGAGTCAGCAGGGATGAACACTGAAGCTTTCTTT | CAISESAGMNTEAFF | 15 | TRBJ1-1 | . | TRBV10-3 | .
TGTGCCAGCAGCGGATCGACTAGCGGGGGACGCAATGAGCAGTTCTTC | CASSGSTSGGRNEQFF | 16 | TRBJ2-1 | . | TRBV9 | TRBD2
TGTGCCAGCAGCTTGAGGGGGGCGGCCATTCCCTCCAATGAGCAGTTCTTC | CASSLRGAAIPSNEQFF | 17 | TRBJ2-1 | . | TRBV7-2 | .
TGTGCCAGCAGCTTTCCGGGACAGGGGGCCTACGAGCAGTACTTC | CASSFPGQGAYEQYF | 15 | TRBJ2-7 | once | TRBV4-2 | TRBD1
TGTGCCAGCACTACGGACGTCCCTCAATCCCAGCATTTT | CASTTDVPQSQHF | 13 | TRBJ1-5 | . | TRBV6-5 | .
TGTGCCAGCAGTTCGGGCGGGAGCTCCTACAATGAGCAGTTCTTC | CASSSGGSSYNEQFF | 15 | TRBJ2-1 | . | TRBV6-2/TRBV6-3 | TRBD2
TGTGCCAGCAGTTACTCTGTACACGGTCTAGGGATCCAGCATTTT | CASSYSVHGLGIQHF | 15 | TRBJ1-5 | . | TRBV6-7 | .
TGCGCCAGCAGCCAACAAGGGCTCTCTGGAAACACCATATATTTT | CASSQQGLSGNTIYF | 15 | TRBJ1-3 | . | TRBV4-1 | .
TGTGCCAGCAGTTGGGCCGCTTCCACAGATACGCAGTATTTT | CASSWAASTDTQYF | 14 | TRBJ2-3 | . | TRBV6-2/TRBV6-3 | .
TGTGCCAGCACGAGAACTTACGCAACTAATGAAAAACTGTTTTTT | CASTRTYATNEKLFF | 15 | TRBJ1-4 | . | TRBV2 | .
TGCGCCAGCAGCTTACGACTAGCGGGGGTGGGAGAGCAGTACTTC | CASSLRLAGVGEQYF | 15 | TRBJ2-7 | . | TRBV5-1 | TRBD2
TGTGCCAGCACCCAGAGCAGGGGCCAATATGGCTACACCTTC | CASTQSRGQYGYTF | 14 | TRBJ1-2 | . | TRBV28 | .
TGTGCCAGAAGCTTGGACAACCGCACGGGTTATAGCAATCAGCCCCAGCATTTT | CARSLDNRTGYSNQPQHF | 18 | TRBJ1-5 | once | TRBV5-3 | .
TGTGCCAGCAATCGGGGGCCCAGCTCCTACAATGAGCAGTTCTTC | CASNRGPSSYNEQFF | 15 | TRBJ2-1 | . | TRBV6-5 | .
TGTGCCAGCAGACAGCAGGGAACGAACACTGAAGCTTTCTTT | CASRQQGTNTEAFF | 14 | TRBJ1-1 | few | TRBV6-5 | .
TGTGCCAGCAGTTACTCTAACACCATATATTTT | CASSYSNTIYF | 11 | TRBJ1-3 | . | TRBV6-5 | .
TGTGCCAGTAGTCTCCGAAATAAACAGGGAGCCGGGGAGCTGTTTTTT | CASSLRNKQGAGELFF | 16 | TRBJ2-2 | . | TRBV19 | .
TGTGCCAGCAGCGGAGGGGGCAGGAACACTGAAGCTTTCTTT | CASSGGGRNTEAFF | 14 | TRBJ1-1 | . | TRBV9 | TRBD1
TGTGCCAGCAGGTCCTCATGGGACAGGGGATACGAGCAGTACTTC | CASRSSWDRGYEQYF | 15 | TRBJ2-7 | . | TRBV27 | TRBD1
TGTGCCAGCAGCCCACTATGGGGCACTGAAGCTTTCTTT | CASSPLWGTEAFF | 13 | TRBJ1-1 | . | TRBV7-2 | .
TGTGCCAGCAGCCAAGATAAACAGGGGGGATCCAAGGTGTACTTC | CASSQDKQGGSKVYF | 15 | TRBJ2-7 | . | TRBV3-1/TRBV3-2 | TRBD1
TGCAGCGTAACACAGGGGGCTGAAGCTTTCTTT | CSVTQGAEAFF | 11 | TRBJ1-1 | . | TRBV29-1 | TRBD1
TGTGCCAGCAGCTTGGACAGGAGCTCCTATAATTCACCCCTCCACTTT | CASSLDRSSYNSPLHF | 16 | TRBJ1-6 | . | TRBV5-4 | .
TGTGCCAGCAGTTACTCGACATTCTACGAGCAGTACTTC | CASSYSTFYEQYF | 13 | TRBJ2-7 | . | TRBV6-6 | .
TGTGCCAGCAGCTACTCCGACAGGGCCATGAACACTGAAGCTTTCTTT | CASSYSDRAMNTEAFF | 16 | TRBJ1-1 | few | TRBV5-6 | TRBD1
TGTGCCTGGAACCAGGGAGGGACCTACGAGCAGTACTTC | CAWNQGGTYEQYF | 13 | TRBJ2-7 | few | TRBV30 | TRBD2
TGTGCCAGCAGCTCCGGGGGGCAGGGGGAGCAGTACTTC | CASSSGGQGEQYF | 13 | TRBJ2-7 | . | TRBV7-6 | .
TGTGCCAGCAGCTTAGTCCCACTAAGCGCGGAGACCCAGTACTTC | CASSLVPLSAETQYF | 15 | TRBJ2-5 | . | TRBV7-2 | .
TGTGCCAGTAGTCAGGGGCGCTCTGGAAACACCATATATTTT | CASSQGRSGNTIYF | 14 | TRBJ1-3 | . | TRBV19 | .
TGTGCCAGCAGTGACAGGGAGTACAATGAGCAGTTCTTC | CASSDREYNEQFF | 13 | TRBJ2-1 | . | TRBV2 | .
TGTGCCAGCAACGCAGGGGGCCGGATAAGCGGCTACACCTTC | CASNAGGRISGYTF | 14 | TRBJ1-2 | . | TRBV6-5 | TRBD1
TGCGCCAGCAGCCTATCCATCAGTAGCAATCAGCCCCAGCATTTT | CASSLSISSNQPQHF | 15 | TRBJ1-5 | few | TRBV4-1 | .
TGTGCCAGCAGTTTCACAGATACGCAGTATTTT | CASSFTDTQYF | 11 | TRBJ2-3 | few | TRBV12-3/TRBV12-4 | .
TGTGCCAGCAGCCCCATCTATAGCAATCAGCCCCAGCATTTT | CASSPIYSNQPQHF | 14 | TRBJ1-5 | . | TRBV27 | .
TGTGCCAGCAGCCCGGGACCCTCATCTGAGCAGTTCTTC | CASSPGPSSEQFF | 13 | TRBJ2-1 | . | TRBV6-5 | .
TGCGCCAGCAGCCGCCTCGGGGGCGCGAACACTGAAGCTTTCTTT | CASSRLGGANTEAFF | 15 | TRBJ1-1 | . | TRBV5-1 | .
TGTGCCAGCAGCACTAACACTGAAGCTTTCTTT | CASSTNTEAFF | 11 | TRBJ1-1 | few | TRBV5-4 | .